The 27 T cell receptor beta chains reported below all come from one sample, sequenced in a study of yellow fever vaccine responses in identical twins. TCRdb re-called the RT-PCR reads with MiXCR, one entry per CDR3 protein. Counted here are over 15,000 distinct CDR3 sequences, under 80% occurring once; the ten biggest clones make up approximately 8%. Sequenced material: T cells from blood (PBMCs), unsorted or a sorted subset (not recorded which), taken before or after yellow fever vaccination (not recorded which). The receptor source for this set is a woman between 18 and 30 years old who received the yellow fever vaccine.

This chain connects TRBV7-6 to TRBJ1-4; TRBD1 matches 7 bases. V gave up 4 bases and J gave up 3 bases; unmatched junction bases: 5. The length of the CDR3 is 15 residues. The germline V gene encodes CDR1 SGHVS and CDR2 FNYEAQ. The chain's CDR3 is CASSYQQGPNEKLFF. Here the CDR3 DNA reads TGTGCCAGCAGCTACCAACAGGGGCCTAATGAAAAACTGTTTTTT. Variable domain in full (rest from reference TRBV7-6 and TRBJ1-4): GAGVSQSPRYKVTKRGQDVALRCDPISGHVSLYWYRQALGQGPEFLTYFNYEAQQDKSGLPNDRFSAERPEGSISTLTIQRTEQRDSAMYRCASSYQQGPNEKLFFGSGTQLSVL.

This clonotype has a handful of counts. This chain joins TRBV20-1 and TRBJ1-2; 12 positions match TRBD1. Trimming took 5 bases from V and 5 from J; bases not matched to a gene: 15. The CDR3 loop spans 17 amino acids. The germline V gene has CDR1 DFQATT and CDR2 SNEGSKA (reference sequence). DNA for the CDR3: TGCAGTGCTCCGCCTCGGGACAGGGGGCGAGTGGGGTATGGCTACACCTTC. It is translated as CSAPPRDRGRVGYGYTF.

The chain uses TRBV11-1 and TRBJ1-2; 10 bases match TRBD1. Trimming removed 5 bases from V and 3 bases from J; junction bases left unmatched: 6. Germline V lookup: CDR1 SGHAT, CDR2 FQDESV (reference sequence). The CDR3 loop spans 15 amino acids. The CDR3 nucleotides are TGTGCCAGCAGCCCCGGGACAGGGGTCTACTATGGCTACACCTTC. This encodes CASSPGTGVYYGYTF.

This chain joins TRBV21-1 and TRBJ2-2; TRBD2 reflects the table's D call only, with no check against the DNA. TRBV21-1 is listed as a pseudogene. The CDR3 length is 17 residues. This CDR3 reads CASSTAREGLSAGELFF. CDR3 nucleotides: TGTGCCAGCAGCACGGCGAGGGAGGGTTTGAGCGCCGGGGAGCTGTTTTTT.

CDR3 bases: TGTGCCAGCAGCCAGGCCGGACAGGGGTCCTATGGCTACACCTTC. This encodes CASSQAGQGSYGYTF. The gene calls are TRBV3-1 and TRBJ1-2; the match to TRBD1 covers 9 bases. V lost 3 bases to trimming and J lost 4 bases; unmatched junction nucleotides: 6. Germline V CDR1 and CDR2: LGHDT, YNNKEL (reference sequence). This CDR3 region has 15 residues. Together with reference TRBV3-1 and TRBJ1-2, the CDR3 gives the full variable domain: DTAVSQTPKYLVTQMGNDKSIKCEQNLGHDTMYWYKQDSKKFLKIMFSYNNKELIINETVPNRFSPKSPDKAHLNLHINSLELGDSAVYFCASSQAGQGSYGYTFGSGTRLTVV.

V and J are TRBV20-1 and TRBJ2-7, with a tentative D call TRBD2 (5 bases). Between the trimmed V and J ends, which lost 3 bases and 4 bases, there was a span of 10 bases. CDR3 length: 12 amino acids. From germline, CDR1 is DFQATT and CDR2 SNEGSKA (reference sequence). The CDR3 region is CSASGLVYEQYF. CDR3 sequence (DNA): TGCAGTGCTAGCGGACTGGTTTACGAGCAGTACTTC.

The genes are TRBV18 and TRBJ1-3; unclear D gene. CDR3 length: 14 amino acids. CDR1 is KGHSH and CDR2 is LQKENI in the germline V gene. Trimming shortened V by 1 base and J by 8 bases, and 12 bases separated the two germline ends. The CDR3 DNA reads TGTGCCAGCTCACCACTCGGGGTCGGATACACCATATATTTT. Its protein product is CASSPLGVGYTIYF.

The genes are TRBV29-1 and TRBJ2-5; the match to TRBD2 covers 14 bases. CDR1 is SQVTM and CDR2 is ANQGSEA in the germline V gene. The V gene end was trimmed by 3 bases and the J gene end by 7 bases; junction bases not matched to a gene: 7. CDR3 size: 15 residues. The CDR3 DNA reads TGCAGCGTTGAGACTAGCGGGGGGGCTACAAGGACCCAGTACTTC. It encodes CSVETSGGATRTQYF.

There are a few counts of this clonotype. V usage is TRBV5-1 and J usage is TRBJ2-7, with TRBD2 matching over 10 bases. This CDR3 region has 16 residues. With V trimmed by 4 bases and J by 1 base, 8 bases remained unmatched. Germline CDR1 is SGHRS and CDR2 is YFSETQ. The CDR3 nucleotides read TGCGCCAGCAGCCCGGTAGGAGCGGGAGGGTCCTACGAGCAGTACTTC. Encoded protein: CASSPVGAGGSYEQYF.

V gene TRBV18 combines with J gene TRBJ2-5; 7 positions agree with TRBD1. The CDR3 runs 14 residues. Germline CDR1 reads KGHSH; CDR2 reads LQKENI. V gave up 3 bases and J gave up 3 bases; unmatched junction bases: 4. The CDR3 spells CASSPETGEETQYF. The CDR3 bases are TGTGCCAGCTCACCGGAAACAGGGGAAGAGACCCAGTACTTC.

This clonotype occurred a few times. The genes are TRBV19 and TRBJ2-5; no firm D call. The germline CDR1 and CDR2 sequences are LNHDA and SQIVND (reference sequence). Trimming left V 1 base short and J 7 bases short, with 7 bases between. The CDR3 has 12 residues. In DNA form, the CDR3 reads TGTGCCAGTAGTATAGGAGTCGGGACCCAGTACTTC. Translating it yields CASSIGVGTQYF.

This clonotype has a handful of counts. The chain is built from TRBV2 and TRBJ2-3, with D uncertain. The CDR3 length is 12 residues. The ends were cut back, 2 bases at V and 5 bases at J, with 5 bases in the middle. Germline V gene sequence: CDR1 SNHLY, CDR2 FYNNEI. CDR3 sequence: CASSESEDTQYF. The CDR3 DNA reads as TGTGCCAGCAGTGAATCAGAAGATACGCAGTATTTT.

A few counts support this clonotype. The genes are TRBV6-1 and TRBJ2-5; D is possibly TRBD1 (6 bases). The ends were cut back, 9 bases at V and 0 bases at J, with 11 bases in the middle. CDR3 length equals 13 residues. Germline values: CDR1 MNHNS, CDR2 SASEGT. The CDR3 spells CASTGTHQETQYF. DNA of the CDR3: TGTGCCAGTACCGGGACACACCAAGAGACCCAGTACTTC.

This chain joins TRBV11-1 and TRBJ2-7; 10 bases map to TRBD2. Trimming cost V 5 bases and J 0 bases; bases outside gene matches: 4. Germline V gene data show CDR1 as SGHAT and CDR2 as FQDESV (reference sequence). This CDR3 has 15 amino acids. This chain's CDR3 is CASSRTSGGSYEQYV. The DNA for the CDR3 is TGTGCCAGCAGCAGGACTAGCGGAGGCTCCTACGAGCAGTACGTC.

The rearrangement uses TRBV13 and TRBJ2-7, with a tentative D call TRBD2 (5 bases). CDR1 PRHDT and CDR2 FYEKMQ come from the germline V gene (reference sequence). CDR3 length equals 14 residues. V was clipped by 2 bases and J by 1 base, with 9 bases between them. The CDR3 reads CASSLRGMSYEQYV. As DNA, the CDR3 is TGTGCCAGCAGCTTAAGAGGGATGTCCTACGAGCAGTACGTC.

This sequence joins TRBV24-1 and TRBJ2-1, with 11 bases that match TRBD1. This CDR3 has 13 residues. J lost 8 bases, V lost 12 bases, and 8 bases had no gene match. Germline CDR1 KGHDR, CDR2 SFDVKD. This CDR3 reads CAAGTGGSDEQFF. The CDR3 nucleotides read TGTGCCGCCGGGACAGGGGGATCGGATGAGCAGTTCTTC.

V gene TRBV5-5 combines with J gene TRBJ2-3, with D possibly matching TRBD1 (6 bases). Germline V gives CDR1 SGHKS, CDR2 YYEKEE (reference sequence). V lost 4 bases, J lost 2 bases, and 14 bases lay in between. The CDR3 is 15 amino acids. In DNA, the CDR3 is TGTGCCAGCAGCGTTACACAGGGTCCCACAGATACGCAGTATTTT. This sequence encodes CASSVTQGPTDTQYF.

This sequence joins TRBV2 and TRBJ1-4, with 7 positions matching TRBD1. Germline values: CDR1 SNHLY, CDR2 FYNNEI. The V gene end was trimmed by 8 bases and the J gene end by 8 bases; junction bases not matched to a gene: 8. The CDR3 covers 13 residues. CDR3 amino acids: CASDRTRGEKLFF. For the CDR3, the DNA is TGTGCCAGCGACCGGACCAGGGGGGAAAAACTGTTTTTT.

J is TRBJ1-5 and V is TRBV7-8, with D possibly matching TRBD1 (6 bases). Per germline, CDR1 SGHVS and CDR2 FQNEAQ. Trimming took off 4 bases at V and 1 base at J, with 14 bases between the two ends. The CDR3 sequence is 16 residues long. The chain's CDR3 is CASSWGPRGSNQPQHF. DNA for the CDR3: TGTGCCAGCAGCTGGGGGCCGCGTGGCAGCAATCAGCCCCAGCATTTT.

The gene calls are TRBV7-6 and TRBJ2-5, with 10 bases identical to TRBD2. The CDR3 is 15 amino acids. The germline CDR1 and CDR2 sequences are SGHVS and FNYEAQ. The trim removed 0 bases at V and 5 bases at J, leaving 3 bases unmatched. The CDR3, as DNA: TGTGCCAGCAGCTTAGCGCTAGCGGGAGTGGAGACCCAGTACTTC. It codes for CASSLALAGVETQYF.

This clonotype occurred a few times. The V and J genes are TRBV5-1 and TRBJ2-1; D unclear. V was clipped by 2 bases and J by 2 bases, with 14 bases between them. From germline, CDR1 is SGHRS and CDR2 YFSETQ. This CDR3 has 16 residues. The CDR3 sequence: CASSFLLGRAYNEQFF. The DNA of the CDR3 is TGCGCCAGCAGCTTTCTCTTGGGCAGAGCCTACAATGAGCAGTTCTTC.

The chain employs TRBV9 and TRBJ2-2; no clear D gene. This CDR3 comprises 17 residues. Per the germline V gene, CDR1 is SGDLS and CDR2 is YYNGEE. V was pared by 0 bases and J by 1 base, with 13 bases between. The CDR3 protein is CASSVGPSSENTGELFF. CDR3 coding DNA: TGTGCCAGCAGCGTAGGTCCCTCGTCAGAGAACACCGGGGAGCTGTTTTTT. Together with reference TRBV9 and TRBJ2-2, the CDR3 gives the full variable domain: DSGVTQTPKHLITATGQRVTLRCSPRSGDLSVYWYQQSLDQGLQFLIQYYNGEERAKGNILERFSAQQFPDLHSELNLSSLELGDSALYFCASSVGPSSENTGELFFGEGSRLTVL.

By share, this clonotype counts as medium-sized. The V call is TRBV18, the J call TRBJ2-3; D unresolved. Per germline, CDR1 KGHSH and CDR2 LQKENI. V was clipped by 3 bases and J by 6 bases, with 4 bases between them. The CDR3 runs 11 residues. CDR3 residues: CASSPGDTQYF. The CDR3 DNA reads TGTGCCAGCTCACCGGGGGATACGCAGTATTTT. The full variable domain, rest sourced from reference TRBV18 and TRBJ2-3, is NAGVMQNPRHLVRRRGQEARLRCSPMKGHSHVYWYRQLPEEGLKFMVYLQKENIIDESGMPKERFSAEFPKEGPSILRIQQVVRGDSAAYFCASSPGDTQYFGPGTRLTVL.

This clonotype was found a few times. The chain employs TRBV28 and TRBJ2-2, with D possibly being TRBD1 (6 bases). Trimming removed 7 bases at V and 5 bases at J, with 17 bases between. The V gene's germline CDR1 is MDHEN and CDR2 SYDVKM. The CDR3 is made up of 15 amino acids. The CDR3 sequence: CASTSTGLWTGELFF. The CDR3 region has the DNA TGTGCCAGCACCTCGACAGGATTGTGGACCGGGGAGCTGTTTTTT.

The chain is built from TRBV11-3 and TRBJ2-1; 11 bases map to TRBD2. CDR3 length: 15 residues. Trimming at V came to 0 bases and at J to 9 bases, leaving 4 bases not matched to a gene. The V gene's germline CDR1 is SGHNT and CDR2 YENEEA. Written as DNA, the CDR3 is TGTGCCAGCAGCTTAGAGGTGGGGACTAGCGGTGAGCAGTTCTTC. Protein: CASSLEVGTSGEQFF.

This rearrangement joins TRBV15 to TRBJ1-2, with TRBD1 matching 8 bases. V lost 5 bases to trimming and J lost 7 bases; unmatched junction nucleotides: 6. Germline CDR1 and CDR2: LNHNV and YYDKDF (reference sequence). This CDR3 comprises 13 residues. CDR3 protein: CATSAGGGFGYTF. In DNA, the CDR3 is TGTGCCACCAGCGCAGGGGGCGGTTTTGGCTACACCTTC.

The CDR3 bases are TGTGCCAGCAGTGAAAGGCAGGGAGACACAGATACGCAGTATTTT. Amino acid sequence: CASSERQGDTDTQYF. The gene calls are TRBV2 and TRBJ2-3; D possibly uses TRBD1 or TRBD2 (5 bases each). CDR1 and CDR2 (germline): SNHLY, FYNNEI. The CDR3 length is 15 residues. V was pared by 2 bases and J by 2 bases, with 11 bases between.